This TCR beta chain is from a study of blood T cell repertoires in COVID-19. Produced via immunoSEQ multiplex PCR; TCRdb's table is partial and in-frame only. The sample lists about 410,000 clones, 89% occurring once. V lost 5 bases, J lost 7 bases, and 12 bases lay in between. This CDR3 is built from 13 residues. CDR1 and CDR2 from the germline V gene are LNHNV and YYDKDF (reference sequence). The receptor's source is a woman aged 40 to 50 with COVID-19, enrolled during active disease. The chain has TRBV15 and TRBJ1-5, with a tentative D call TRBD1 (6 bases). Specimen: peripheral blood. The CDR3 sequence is CATSARGTQPQHF. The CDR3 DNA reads TGTGCCACCAGCGCCAGGGGCACGCAGCCCCAGCATTTT.